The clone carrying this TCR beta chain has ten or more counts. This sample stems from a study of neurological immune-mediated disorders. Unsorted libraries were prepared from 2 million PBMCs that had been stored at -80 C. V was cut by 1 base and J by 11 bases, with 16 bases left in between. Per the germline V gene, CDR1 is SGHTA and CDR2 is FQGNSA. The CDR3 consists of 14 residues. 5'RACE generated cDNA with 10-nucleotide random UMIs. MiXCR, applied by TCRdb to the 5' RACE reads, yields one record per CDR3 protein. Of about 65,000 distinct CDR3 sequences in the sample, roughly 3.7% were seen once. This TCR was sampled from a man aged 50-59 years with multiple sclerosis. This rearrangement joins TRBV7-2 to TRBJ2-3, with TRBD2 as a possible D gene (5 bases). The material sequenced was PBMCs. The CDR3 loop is CASSLDLTRARQYF. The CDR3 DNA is TGTGCCAGCAGCTTAGATCTTACGAGGGCCCGGCAGTATTTT.